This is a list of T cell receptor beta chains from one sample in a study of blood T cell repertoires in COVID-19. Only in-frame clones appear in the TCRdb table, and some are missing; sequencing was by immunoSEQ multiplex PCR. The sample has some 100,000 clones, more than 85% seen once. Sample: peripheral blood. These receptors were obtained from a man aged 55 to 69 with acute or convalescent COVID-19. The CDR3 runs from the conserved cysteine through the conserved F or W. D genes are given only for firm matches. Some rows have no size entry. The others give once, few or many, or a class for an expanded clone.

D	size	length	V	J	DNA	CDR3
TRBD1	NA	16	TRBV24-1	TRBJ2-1	TGTGCCACCAGTGACCTGGCAGGGGGCAAAAGGAATGAGCAGTTCTTC	CATSDLAGGKRNEQFF
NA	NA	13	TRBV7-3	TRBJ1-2	TGTGCCAGCAGCCCTAACCGACAGAATGGCTACACCTTC	CASSPNRQNGYTF
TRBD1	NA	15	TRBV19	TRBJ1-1	TGTGCCAGTAGTATAGGACAGGGGGCCGGCACTGAAGCTTTCTTT	CASSIGQGAGTEAFF
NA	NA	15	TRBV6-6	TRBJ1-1	TGTGCCAGCAGTTACTCTGGGGGCGCGAACACTGAAGCTTTCTTT	CASSYSGGANTEAFF
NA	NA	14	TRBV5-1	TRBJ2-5	TGCGCCAGCAGCTTGGCTTCGGGGCAAGAGACCCAGTACTTC	CASSLASGQETQYF
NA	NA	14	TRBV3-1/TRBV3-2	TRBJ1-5	TGTGCCAGCAGCCAAGGCAGGGGCAATCAGCCCCAGCATTTT	CASSQGRGNQPQHF
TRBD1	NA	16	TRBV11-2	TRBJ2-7	TGTGCCAGCAGCTTAGATGGACAGGGGGCGCCCCGCGAGCAGTACTTC	CASSLDGQGAPREQYF
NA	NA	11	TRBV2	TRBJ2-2	TGTGCCAGCAGTACGAGCGGGGAGCTGTTTTTT	CASSTSGELFF
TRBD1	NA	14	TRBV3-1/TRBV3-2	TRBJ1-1	TGTGCCAGCAGCCAAGAACAGGGGGTTACTGAAGCTTTCTTT	CASSQEQGVTEAFF
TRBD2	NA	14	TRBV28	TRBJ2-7	TGTGCCAGCAGCACTGGACTAGCGGTAAAGGAGCAGTACTTC	CASSTGLAVKEQYF
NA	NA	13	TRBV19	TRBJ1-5	TGTGCCAGTAAGGATAGCGGCCGATCGCCCCAGCATTTT	CASKDSGRSPQHF
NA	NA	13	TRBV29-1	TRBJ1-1	TGCAGCGGACAAGACGGGATAAACACTGAAGCTTTCTTT	CSGQDGINTEAFF
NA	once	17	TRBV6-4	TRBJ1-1	TGTGCCAGCAGTGTTTTTCGGTCGGGCAGGGTAGGAACTGAAGCTTTCTTT	CASSVFRSGRVGTEAFF
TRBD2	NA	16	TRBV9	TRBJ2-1	TGTGCCAGCAGCGTAGACTTGCGGGAGGGCCTAAATGAGCAGTTCTTC	CASSVDLREGLNEQFF
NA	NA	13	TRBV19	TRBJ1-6	TGTGCCAGTAGTACCCATGTTAATTCACCCCTCCACTTT	CASSTHVNSPLHF
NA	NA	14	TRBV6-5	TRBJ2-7	TGTGCCAGCAGTTACAGTCAGGGGGGCTACGAGCAGTACTTC	CASSYSQGGYEQYF
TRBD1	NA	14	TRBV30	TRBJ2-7	TGTGCCTGGAGCACCATGACAGGGGGCCGCGAGCAGTACTTC	CAWSTMTGGREQYF
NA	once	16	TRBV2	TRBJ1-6	TGTGCCAGCAAAACAGGGACGAGCTCCTATAATTCACCCCTCCACTTT	CASKTGTSSYNSPLHF
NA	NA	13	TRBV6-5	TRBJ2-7	TGTGCCAGCAGTAACACAGCCACCTACGAGCAGTACTTC	CASSNTATYEQYF
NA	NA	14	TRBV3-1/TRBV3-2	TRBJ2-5	TGTGCCAGCAGCCCCACAGGGTTACAAGAGACCCAGTACTTC	CASSPTGLQETQYF
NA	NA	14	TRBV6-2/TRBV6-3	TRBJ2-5	TGTGCCAGCAGTTACTCTCCTAGCCGAGAGACCCAGTACTTC	CASSYSPSRETQYF
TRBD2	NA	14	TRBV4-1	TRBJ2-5	TGCGCCAGCAGCTTCCGACTAGCGGGAGGGTTCCAGTACTTC	CASSFRLAGGFQYF
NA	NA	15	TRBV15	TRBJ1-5	TGTGCCACCAGCAGAGGCCCAGGGCCAATTCAGCCCCAGCATTTT	CATSRGPGPIQPQHF
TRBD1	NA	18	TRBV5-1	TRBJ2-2	TGCGCCAGCAGCTTGGAGGTTCGGGGGACAGGGAGGACCGGGGAGCTGTTTTTT	CASSLEVRGTGRTGELFF
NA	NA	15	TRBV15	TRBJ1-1	TGTGCCACCAGCAGAGAGCGGGTGGGAAACACTGAAGCTTTCTTT	CATSRERVGNTEAFF
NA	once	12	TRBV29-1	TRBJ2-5	TGCAGCGTTGTCACAGGGCAAGAGACCCAGTACTTC	CSVVTGQETQYF
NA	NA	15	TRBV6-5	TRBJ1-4	TGTGCCAGCAGTTACTCTGGACAGCGGTGGGAAAAACTGTTTTTT	CASSYSGQRWEKLFF
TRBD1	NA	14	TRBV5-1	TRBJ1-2	TGCGCCAGCAGCTTGGGACAGGGCAACTATGGCTACACCTTC	CASSLGQGNYGYTF
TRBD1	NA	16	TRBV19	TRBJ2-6	TGTGCCAGTAGTAACAGGGGAAAGTCGGGGGCCAACGTCCTGACTTTC	CASSNRGKSGANVLTF
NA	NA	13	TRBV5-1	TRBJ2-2	TGCGCCAGCAGCTTCTCCAGCGGGTGGGAGCTGTTTTTT	CASSFSSGWELFF
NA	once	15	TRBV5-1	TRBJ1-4	TGCGCCAGCAGCTTCGTCGGGACAAGTAATCAAAAACTGTTTTTT	CASSFVGTSNQKLFF
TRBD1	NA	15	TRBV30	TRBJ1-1	TGTGCCTGGAGTGCTACGGACAGGGGCTGGACTGAAGCTTTCTTT	CAWSATDRGWTEAFF
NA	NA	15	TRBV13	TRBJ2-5	TGTGCCAGCAGCCCCCGGGGTAGTGCGGAAGAGACCCAGTACTTC	CASSPRGSAEETQYF
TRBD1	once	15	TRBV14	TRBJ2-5	TGTGCCAGCAGCCAATTGACAGGGGGCGCGGAGACCCAGTACTTC	CASSQLTGGAETQYF
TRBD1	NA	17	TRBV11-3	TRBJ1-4	TGTGCCAGCAGCTTAGAGGACAGGTTCGGAACTAATGAAAAACTGTTTTTT	CASSLEDRFGTNEKLFF
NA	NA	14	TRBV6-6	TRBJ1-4	TGTGCCAGCAGCCAAGGTGGGGGACTGGAAAAACTGTTTTTT	CASSQGGGLEKLFF
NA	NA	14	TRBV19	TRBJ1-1	TGTGCCAGTAGTCCCCAACGGGGTAGCCCTGAAGCTTTCTTT	CASSPQRGSPEAFF
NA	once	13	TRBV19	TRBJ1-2	TGTGCCAGTAGCATACAGGGTCCTTATGGCTACACCTTC	CASSIQGPYGYTF
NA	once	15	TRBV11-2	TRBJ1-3	TGTGCCAGCAGCTTAGGTACAGGGTCTGGAAACACCATATATTTT	CASSLGTGSGNTIYF
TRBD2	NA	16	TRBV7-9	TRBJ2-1	TGTGCCAGCAGCGACACTAGCGGGAGGACCTACAATGAGCAGTTCTTC	CASSDTSGRTYNEQFF
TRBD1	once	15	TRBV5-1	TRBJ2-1	TGCGCCAGCAGAATTACAGGGGTCACCTACAATGAGCAGTTCTTC	CASRITGVTYNEQFF
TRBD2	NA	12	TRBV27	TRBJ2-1	TGTGCCAGCAGTTTAGCGGGAGGTGAGCAGTTCTTC	CASSLAGGEQFF
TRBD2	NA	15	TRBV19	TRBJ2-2	TGTGCCAGTAGTATTAGCGGGATCGGGACCGGGGAGCTGTTTTTT	CASSISGIGTGELFF
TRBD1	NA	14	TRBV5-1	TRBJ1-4	TGCGCCAGCAGCTTAGGACAGGGGGCTGAAAAACTGTTTTTT	CASSLGQGAEKLFF